This paragraph covers one TCR beta chain sequence. This may arise from a read error, as a much more abundant clone is one base away. The data are from a study of CD8+CD57+ T cells in acquired aplastic anemia. The CDR3 loop spans 13 amino acids. Germline V gives CDR1 SGDLS, CDR2 YYNGEE. CDR3 and TCR beta VDJ profiling relied on genomic DNA as the template. MiXCR, run by TCRdb on the reads, gives a single entry per CDR3 protein. Here the sample spans about 470,000 distinct CDR3 sequences, about a third being singletons. Whoever was chosen for sequencing had shown CD8+CD57+ cell expansion by flow cytometry.

The rearrangement uses TRBV9 and TRBJ1-5; no reliable D call. Sequencing was done on a sample of sorted CD4+, CD8+, or CD8+CD57+ T cells (not recorded which) from PBMCs. This sequence originates from a human donor with aplastic anemia. CDR3 nucleotide sequence: TGTGCCAACAGCGTAGCTTATAACCAGCCCCAGCATTTT. Protein: CANSVAYNQPQHF.